This is a list of T cell receptor beta chains from one sample in a study of control samples from healthy donors and cancer patients. Data came from immunoSEQ multiplex PCR; TCRdb stores just in-frame clones and leaves some out. The table lists almost 85,000 clones, 84% of them singletons. Material: PBMCs. The receptors come from a man aged 60-69 years with head and neck cancer. The CDR3 runs from the conserved cysteine through the conserved F or W. The D gene is left open where the match is weak.

J	D	V	CDR3
TRBJ2-7	-	TRBV10-1	CATPYEQYF
TRBJ2-4	TRBD1	TRBV7-2	CASSSGTAFAKNIQYF
TRBJ2-7	TRBD2	TRBV3-1/TRBV3-2	CASSNGAGGGTSVYEQYF
TRBJ1-5	-	TRBV7-9	CASSLQSQPQHF
TRBJ2-1	-	TRBV2	CASSYQDSQYNEQFF
TRBJ1-6	-	TRBV5-1	CASSLAFGAVSPLHF
TRBJ2-7	-	TRBV7-9	CASSSRLAVTYEQYF
TRBJ2-2	-	TRBV11-3	CASSLARVGELFF
TRBJ1-2	-	TRBV30	CARDRRSYGYTF
TRBJ2-7	-	TRBV7-9	CASSSASFYGTGTYEQYF
TRBJ1-1	-	TRBV2	CASSVSTSTEAFF
TRBJ2-7	TRBD2	TRBV24-1	CATSDPGGEQYF
TRBJ2-1	-	TRBV30	CAWSGPAESYNEQFF
TRBJ1-4	-	TRBV6-5	CASSYKTDEKLFF
TRBJ2-1	TRBD2	TRBV28	CASSRTAGGPLEQFF
TRBJ2-7	TRBD1	TRBV29-1	CSVGRSDRGEQYF
TRBJ2-7	TRBD1	TRBV4-1	CASSQEGTGTIEQYF